Below, 8 T cell receptor gamma chains from the same sample are listed, as sequenced in a study of gamma delta lymphoproliferative disorders and STAT genes. TCRdb processed the multiplex PCR reads again with the CATT caller. The table records over a thousand gamma-chain clones, about 28% of them present only once. The receptor sequences were amplified from genomic DNA of peripheral blood mononuclear cells. Material: blood. Source of these receptors: a human donor in good health.

Within the sample, this clone is large. This rearrangement joins TRGV8 to TRGJ1 or TRGJ2. Assignment of the J gene here rests on matching the DNA to germline, because TCRdb gives none. Looked up from germline, CDR1 is VENAVY and CDR2 is YDSYNSRV. This CDR3 is 20 amino acids long. J was trimmed by 12 bases and V by 1 base; bases with no gene match: 33. CDR3 region: CATWDSIPSGTPLGSPRKLF. CDR3 DNA: TGTGCCACCTGGGATAGTATTCCTTCGGGGACCCCTTTAGGATCCCCAAGGAAACTCTTT.

Sample share makes this clone medium-sized. The gene calls are TRGV2 and TRGJ1 or TRGJ2. In the absence of a J gene in TCRdb, the DNA was matched to germline to assign it here. The germline CDR1 and CDR2 sequences are EGSNGY and YDSYNSKV. Unmatched junction bases numbered 5, after V lost 2 bases and J lost 1 base. The CDR3 spans 14 residues. The CDR3 sequence: CATWDVNNYYKKLF. DNA of the CDR3: TGTGCCACCTGGGACGTCAACAATTATTATAAGAAACTCTTT.

The chain links TRGV4 to TRGJ1 or TRGJ2. The J gene, left out of TCRdb, was set here by checking the DNA against germline. After removal of 0 bases from V and 2 bases from J, the junction contained 10 bases not matched to a gene. Germline V lookup: CDR1 EGSTGY, CDR2 YDSYTSSV. The CDR3 is 16 residues long. CDR3 protein: CATWDGLRGYYYKKLF. The CDR3, as DNA: TGTGCCACCTGGGATGGGCTTAGGGGTTATTATTATAAGAAACTCTTT.

This clone qualifies as medium-sized. The chain couples TRGV10 to TRGJ1 or TRGJ2. The J gene is not listed in TCRdb, so it was assigned here from a DNA match to germline. TRGV10 counts as an open reading frame of uncertain function. The CDR3 has 17 amino acids. The junction had 18 bases not matched to a gene; V was cut back by 8 bases and J by 1 base. The CDR3 sequence is CAAWDYRGSRNYYKKLF. Written as DNA, the CDR3 is TGTGCTGCGTGGGATTATAGGGGGAGTCGAAATTATTATAAGAAACTCTTT.

Relative to its sample, this clone is large. The chain combines TRGV2 with TRGJ1 or TRGJ2. Since TCRdb gives no J gene, matching the DNA to germline was used here to assign it. V was pared by 0 bases and J by 0 bases, with 2 bases of the junction left unmatched. Germline V CDR1 and CDR2: EGSNGY, YDSYNSKV. This CDR3 has 14 amino acids. CDR3 amino acids: CATWDGRNYYKKLF. DNA for the CDR3: TGTGCCACCTGGGACGGGCGGAATTATTATAAGAAACTCTTT.

In this sample, this clone is medium-sized. This chain connects TRGV8 to TRGJ1 or TRGJ2. The J gene was not available in TCRdb and was assigned here by matching the DNA to germline segments. Germline V gives CDR1 VENAVY, CDR2 YDSYNSRV. V dropped 1 base and J dropped 9; count of bases not matched to a gene: 0. The CDR3 has 10 residues. CDR3 sequence reads: CATWDSKKLF. The CDR3 DNA follows: TGTGCCACCTGGGATAGTAAGAAACTCTTT.

By sample fraction, this clone is medium-sized (0.01 to 0.1%). This sequence joins TRGV5 and TRGJ1 or TRGJ2. Germline matching of the DNA provided the J gene here, since TCRdb leaves it blank. Germline assignment: CDR1 VINAFY and CDR2 YDVSNSKD. The CDR3 consists of 11 residues. V lost 2 bases, J lost 10 bases, and 5 bases stayed unmatched. In nucleotides, the CDR3 is TGTGCCACCTGGGACATGGGAAAGAAACTCTTT. This sequence encodes CATWDMGKKLF.

This clone is judged large. This sequence joins TRGV4 and TRGJ1 or TRGJ2. The J gene is not listed in TCRdb, so it was assigned here from a DNA match to germline. Trimming cost V 0 bases and J 2 bases; bases outside gene matches: 4. The CDR3 is 14 amino acids. The V gene's germline CDR1 is EGSTGY and CDR2 YDSYTSSV. The CDR3 reads CATWDGPDYYKKLF. For the CDR3, the DNA is TGTGCCACCTGGGATGGGCCCGATTATTATAAGAAACTCTTT.